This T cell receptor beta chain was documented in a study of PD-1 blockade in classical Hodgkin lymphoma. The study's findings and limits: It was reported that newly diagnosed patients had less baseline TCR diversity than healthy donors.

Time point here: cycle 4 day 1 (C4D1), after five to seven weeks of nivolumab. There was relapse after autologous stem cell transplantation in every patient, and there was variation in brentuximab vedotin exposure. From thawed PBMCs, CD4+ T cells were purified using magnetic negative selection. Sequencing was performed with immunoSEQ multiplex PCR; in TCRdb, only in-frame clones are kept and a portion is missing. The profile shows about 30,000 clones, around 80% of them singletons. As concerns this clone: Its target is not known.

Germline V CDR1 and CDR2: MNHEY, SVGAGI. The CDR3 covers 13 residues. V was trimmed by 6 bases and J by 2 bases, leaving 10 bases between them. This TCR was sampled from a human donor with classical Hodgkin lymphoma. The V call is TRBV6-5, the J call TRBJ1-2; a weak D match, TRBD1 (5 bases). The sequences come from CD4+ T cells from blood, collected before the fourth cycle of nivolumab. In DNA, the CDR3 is TGTGCCAGCAGGGAGGGGAAGAACTATGGCTACACCTTC. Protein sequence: CASREGKNYGYTF.